One and the same sample provided the 24 T cell receptor beta chains below, sequenced in a study of T cell changes during pregnancy in multiple sclerosis. Clones were read by immunoSEQ multiplex PCR, and TCRdb kept only the in-frame ones, dropping some. The data show about 42,000 clones, approximately 90% seen once. Sequenced here: CD4+ T cells from peripheral blood mononuclear cells, sampled after pregnancy. Receptors were obtained from a female donor with multiple sclerosis, enrolled in a pregnancy study.

The sample holds one count of this clone. The V gene is TRBV9, the J gene TRBJ2-5; TRBD1 is a possible D gene (5 bases). Germline V gene lookup returns CDR1 SGDLS and CDR2 YYNGEE. Trimming shortened V by 0 bases and J by 5 bases, and 11 bases separated the two germline ends. There are 14 residues in the CDR3. CDR3 nucleotides: TGTGCCAGCAGCGTAGGGCAGGGTCATGAGACCCAGTACTTC. Translating it yields CASSVGQGHETQYF.

This sequence joins TRBV6-1 and TRBJ1-2; the D is unclear. CDR1 is MNHNS and CDR2 is SASEGT in the germline V gene. Deletions cut 7 bases from V and 8 bases from J, with 20 bases between. This CDR3 contains 14 residues. The CDR3: CASTQEGDLEGYTF. CDR3 DNA sequence: TGTGCCAGCACTCAAGAGGGAGACTTGGAGGGCTACACCTTC.

CDR3 nucleotide sequence: TGTGCCAGCAGCCCCGGGAGGGCCTCTTATTTTAACGATGAGCAGTTCTTC. As protein: CASSPGRASYFNDEQFF. The V gene is TRBV5-4, the J gene TRBJ2-1; TRBD2 matches 8 bases. Trimming removed 4 bases from V and 8 bases from J; junction bases left unmatched: 17. Germline V lookup: CDR1 SGHNT, CDR2 YYREEE (reference sequence). The CDR3 covers 17 residues.

The chain is built from TRBV5-6 and TRBJ1-2; the D gene is possibly TRBD1 (6 bases). Between the trimmed V and J ends, which lost 6 bases and 1 base, there was a span of 16 bases. The germline V gene encodes CDR1 SGHDT and CDR2 YYEEEE. CDR3 length: 15 amino acids. The CDR3 coding sequence is TGTGCCAGCACCATGGGGGGGGGCATTAACTATGGCTACACCTTC. Amino acid sequence: CASTMGGGINYGYTF.

This clone came up a few times. This sequence joins TRBV7-9 and TRBJ2-1; D call uncertain. V lost 4 bases and J 0 bases, leaving 10 bases between the germline ends. CDR1 is SEHNR and CDR2 is FQNEAQ in the germline V gene (reference sequence). The CDR3 has 15 residues. The CDR3 DNA is TGTGCCAGCAGCTACCCTTGGAGCTCCTACAATGAGCAGTTCTTC. Translated, it gives CASSYPWSSYNEQFF.

V gene TRBV28 combines with J gene TRBJ1-2, with 7 bases matching TRBD1. J gave up 0 bases and V 8 bases, and 12 bases lay outside the gene matches. Germline-derived CDR1 and CDR2 are MDHEN and SYDVKM. CDR3 length: 16 residues. CDR3: CASQTPRGIPNYGYTF. CDR3 nucleotides: TGTGCCAGCCAGACTCCCAGGGGGATCCCTAACTATGGCTACACCTTC.

This chain uses TRBV4-2 with TRBJ1-2; TRBD1 agrees at 9 bases. J gave up 4 bases and V 1 base, and 7 bases lay outside the gene matches. Germline CDR1 LGHNA, CDR2 YNFKEQ. The length of the CDR3 is 16 residues. The CDR3 DNA sequence: TGTGCCAGCAGCCAAGTAGGAGGACAGGGGCCCTATGGCTACACCTTC. Amino acid sequence: CASSQVGGQGPYGYTF.

This clone appeared once. In DNA, the CDR3 is TGTGCCAGCAGTGGGCAGCGGGGGGGCCGAGAGACCCAGTACTTC. This encodes CASSGQRGGRETQYF. The V gene is TRBV2, the J gene TRBJ2-5; 10 bases are a match to TRBD2. CDR1 and CDR2 (germline): SNHLY, FYNNEI. The CDR3 has 15 amino acids. V dropped 4 bases and J dropped 4; count of bases not matched to a gene: 6.

The chain links TRBV6-1 to TRBJ1-2; TRBD1 is a possible D gene (5 bases). Trimming stripped 4 bases from V and 8 bases from J, with 14 bases between. The CDR3 is 13 amino acids. Per germline, CDR1 MNHNS and CDR2 SASEGT. Written as DNA, the CDR3 is TGTGCCAGCAGTGGCCTGACAGTAACGGGCTACACCTTC. Its protein product is CASSGLTVTGYTF.

The sample holds a few counts of this clone. The chain uses TRBV12-5 and TRBJ2-1, with D possibly matching TRBD2 (6 bases). The CDR3 has 15 residues. Germline CDR1 is LGHNT and CDR2 is FRNRAP. V lost 2 bases, J lost 3 bases, and 11 bases lay in between. The CDR3 is CASGLRGGFYNEQFF. CDR3 coding DNA: TGTGCTAGTGGTTTGCGTGGGGGGTTCTACAATGAGCAGTTCTTC.

The rearrangement joins TRBV7-3 to TRBJ1-2; 8 bases match TRBD1. Germline CDR1 and CDR2: SGHTA and FQGTGA. The CDR3 totals 13 residues. Trimming took 5 bases from V and 13 from J; bases not matched to a gene: 12. The CDR3 reads CASSPRDRTPTTF. The CDR3, as DNA: TGTGCCAGCAGCCCCCGGGACAGGACCCCCACCACCTTC.

The chain is built from TRBV11-2 and TRBJ1-4; D is undetermined. V was shortened by 1 base and J by 6 bases, with 12 bases between the two germline ends. The CDR3 runs to 15 residues. The germline gives CDR1 SGHAT, CDR2 FQNNGV. In DNA, the CDR3 is TGTGCCAGCAGCTTAGGACCGGGGAGGGATGAAAAACTGTTTTTT. Encoded protein: CASSLGPGRDEKLFF.

V gene TRBV6-1 combines with J gene TRBJ1-3; D gene unclear. Germline V gene data show CDR1 as MNHNS and CDR2 as SASEGT. There are 14 residues in the CDR3. The V end lost 8 bases, the J end lost 1 base, and 12 bases lay between the germline ends. The CDR3: CASLSVWSGNTIYF. CDR3 DNA sequence: TGTGCCAGCCTCTCGGTGTGGTCTGGAAACACCATATATTTT.

The V gene is TRBV7-9, the J gene TRBJ2-5; possibly TRBD2 for D (7 bases). The ends were cut back, 7 bases at V and 4 bases at J, with 19 bases in the middle. CDR3 size: 15 residues. The germline CDR1 and CDR2 sequences are SEHNR and FQNEAQ (reference sequence). The CDR3 here is CASTIQGGGGETQYF. The CDR3 DNA sequence: TGTGCCAGCACTATCCAAGGGGGGGGCGGAGAGACCCAGTACTTC. Looking up the rest from reference TRBV7-9 and TRBJ2-5 gives the full variable domain: DTGVSQNPRHKITKRGQNVTFRCDPISEHNRLYWYRQTLGQGPEFLTYFQNEAQLEKSRLLSDRFSAERPKGSFSTLEIQRTEQGDSAMYLCASTIQGGGGETQYFGPGTRLLVL.

The chain couples TRBV6-5 to TRBJ2-5; D may be TRBD1 (6 bases). Trimming took 6 bases from V and 0 from J, leaving 11 bases between them. CDR1 and CDR2 (germline): MNHEY, SVGAGI. The CDR3 totals 14 residues. CDR3 bases: TGTGCCAGCAGCTACAGGGAGTACCAAGAGACCCAGTACTTC. It translates to CASSYREYQETQYF.

The J gene is TRBJ2-5, the V gene TRBV28; 8 nucleotides line up with TRBD2. The ends lost 10 bases at V and 5 bases at J; junction bases unmatched: 12. Germline V gives CDR1 MDHEN, CDR2 SYDVKM. CDR3 length equals 14 residues. The DNA of the CDR3 is TGTGCCACCGCAGGGGCGGGGGGCCTGGAGACCCAGTACTTC. This codes for CATAGAGGLETQYF.

The DNA for the CDR3 is TGTGCCAGCAGTAGGGGGAGGGCTGGAAACACCATATATTTT. Its protein product is CASSRGRAGNTIYF. The rearrangement uses TRBV6-5 and TRBJ1-3; TRBD1 might be the D (6 bases). Looked up from germline, CDR1 is MNHEY and CDR2 is SVGAGI. V lost 5 bases and J lost 2, with 10 bases in between. This CDR3 has 14 residues.

The chain joins TRBV7-3 to TRBJ2-3, with 8 bases that match TRBD2. The germline CDR1 and CDR2 sequences are SGHTA and FQGTGA. This CDR3 spans 14 amino acids. J lost 2 bases, V lost 4 bases, and 2 bases had no gene match. The CDR3 is CASSSGGATDTQYF. The CDR3 nucleotides are TGTGCCAGCAGCTCGGGGGGGGCCACAGATACGCAGTATTTT.

V is TRBV5-1 and J is TRBJ2-7; TRBD2 might be the D (7 bases). V gave up 4 bases and J gave up 4 bases, with 21 bases separating them. Germline V gene data show CDR1 as SGHRS and CDR2 as YFSETQ. The CDR3 is 16 residues long. The CDR3 here is CASSIGTGGKGYEQYF. DNA of the CDR3: TGCGCCAGCAGCATAGGGACGGGGGGCAAGGGGTACGAGCAGTACTTC.

The V and J genes are TRBV5-1 and TRBJ2-3, with TRBD1 identical over 9 bases. The CDR3 sequence is 14 residues long. Looked up from germline, CDR1 is SGHRS and CDR2 is YFSETQ. V shed 4 bases, J shed 6 bases, and the junction held 6 bases outside the gene matches. This CDR3 is CASSLGGQGDTQYF. The CDR3 DNA reads TGCGCCAGCAGCCTCGGAGGACAGGGGGATACGCAGTATTTT.

The rearrangement links TRBV10-1 to TRBJ2-1; the D gene is possibly TRBD2 (6 bases). The V gene's germline CDR1 is WNHNN and CDR2 SYGVQD (reference sequence). CDR3 size: 15 residues. V was trimmed by 8 bases and J by 1 base, leaving 15 bases between them. The CDR3 here is CASDPGLRSYNEQFF. The CDR3 DNA reads as TGCGCCAGCGACCCGGGACTGCGTTCCTACAATGAGCAGTTCTTC.

The V call is TRBV5-1, the J call TRBJ1-6; 8 bases agree with TRBD1. V shed 4 bases and J 8 bases; nucleotides not matched to a gene: 8. The germline V gene has CDR1 SGHRS and CDR2 YFSETQ. The CDR3 contains 15 residues. For the CDR3, the DNA is TGCGCCAGCAGCCCAGGGACAGGCTTTGATTCACCCCTCCACTTT. The encoded protein is CASSPGTGFDSPLHF.

The CDR3 is CASSVGQGSPIGYGYTF. The CDR3 DNA reads as TGCGCCAGCAGCGTGGGACAGGGGTCCCCTATTGGCTATGGCTACACCTTC. The chain couples TRBV5-1 to TRBJ1-2, with 10 bases that match TRBD1. The V segment lost 4 bases and the J segment 4 bases; nucleotides outside the gene matches: 13. CDR1 SGHRS and CDR2 YFSETQ come from the germline V gene. The CDR3 is 17 amino acids.

The chain joins TRBV13 to TRBJ2-7, with 9 bases lining up with TRBD1. CDR1 is PRHDT and CDR2 is FYEKMQ in the germline V gene (reference sequence). The CDR3 has 14 residues. Trimming cost V 4 bases and J 6 bases; bases outside gene matches: 7. The CDR3 here is CASSYRTGAGEQYF. CDR3 DNA sequence: TGTGCCAGCAGCTACCGGACAGGGGCGGGCGAGCAGTACTTC.